Reported below is one TCR beta chain. This clone has just a few counts. Its antigen remains unidentified. No qualities accompany the bases; no much larger clone lies one base away. TCRbeta CDR3 regions were amplified from genomic DNA using the immunoSEQ Assay, a bias-controlled multiplex PCR. As for the original processing: The number of nucleated cells in each sample was estimated from the amplification of reference gene primers within the assay. Sequence reads were collapsed and filtered to measure the absolute abundance of every unique TCRbeta CDR3 rearrangement. For each sample, productive Simpson clonality was calculated by taking the square root of Simpson's diversity index across productive rearrangements. TCRdb took over this immuneACCESS table, retaining in-frame rearrangements with V and J assigned. Such tables are incomplete; in checked studies, under half of the missing clones stem from an unresolved V gene, and the remainder is unexplained. The V and J calls and clone size are taken from that table; D and trimming were inferred from the DNA. The sample has 150,000 to 200,000 clones on record, 80% to 90% of them singletons. Roughly 3.5% of the sample rests with the top ten.

Each collaborating institution followed its own protocols to collect whole blood in K2EDTA tubes. For TCRbeta analysis, collaborator samples were shipped as frozen whole blood, as isolated PBMCs, or as DNA extracted from either sample type. These data are taken from a study of blood T cell repertoires in COVID-19 (dated by TCRdb to the early 2020s). Notes on the research overall: Collaborator samples came from the United States, Italy and Spain and covered acute and convalescent phases of COVID-19. The material from the prospective study consisted of cDNA or gDNA derived from T cells, B-cell-depleted T cells, or PBMCs. Deeply sampled blood TCRbeta repertoires from subjects exposed to, actively infected with, or recovered from COVID-19 were included in the dataset. The repertoires were released in a freely available public database intended as a resource for research on the immune response to SARS-CoV-2. Samples came from the ongoing ImmuneRACE study (first 160 participants) plus 1,254 subjects from 6 global collaborators. A de-identified subject ID, COVID-19 status, age in years and sex were almost always included in the sample metadata. Where available, HLA class I and class II types were taken from metadata supplied by the sample provider and were not determined by assay-based typing. On the study overall, not on this receptor specifically: How much clinical and demographic metadata was included differed by source and by participant, and the metadata was provided uncurated.

CDR1 is given as SGHAT and CDR2 as FQNNGV, both from the germline V gene. Reading from cysteine to phenylalanine, the CDR3 counts 15 amino acids. The sequence is cut down to CDR3 DNA, 45 bases in frame from base 1. V is pared back by 4 bases and J by 0 bases, with 10 bases lying between the germline termini. The TCR comes from a man aged 55 to 70 with acute or convalescent COVID-19. Sequencing used peripheral blood. The chain is made from TRBV11-2 and TRBJ1-3; the D segment could be TRBD1, given 6 matching bases. The CDR3 protein is CASSYQGNSGNTIYF. The nucleotide sequence reads TGTGCCAGCAGCTATCAGGGGAACTCTGGAAACACCATATATTTT. When the CDR3 is completed using the reference TRBV11-2 and TRBJ1-3 genes on either side, the full variable domain is EAGVAQSPRYKIIEKRQSVAFWCNPISGHATLYWYQQILGQGPKLLIQFQNNGVVDDSQLPKDRFSAERLKGVDSTLKIQPAKLEDSAVYLCASSYQGNSGNTIYFGEGSWLTVV.